The 25 T cell receptor beta chains below were found in one sample sequenced in a study of CD8+CD57+ T cells in acquired aplastic anemia. Patients chosen for sequencing had shown CD8+CD57+ cell expansion by flow cytometry. Template material for TCR beta VDJ and CDR3 profiling consisted of genomic DNA. TCRdb reanalysed the reads using MiXCR and keeps one entry per CDR3 protein. Found here are just over 450,000 distinct CDR3 sequences, around 33% of them singletons; the top ten hold 0.75% to 0.95%. What was sequenced was sorted CD4+, CD8+, or CD8+CD57+ T cells (not recorded which) from PBMCs. The receptors were gathered from a human donor with aplastic anemia.

V and J are TRBV6-5 and TRBJ2-7, with 7 bases aligning to TRBD1. Losses at the gene ends were 4 bases for V and 0 bases for J; bases not matched to a gene: 9. This CDR3 has 16 amino acids. CDR1 is MNHEY and CDR2 is SVGAGI in the germline V gene. CDR3 coding DNA: TGTGCCAGCAGTTCCCGTCACAGGGGTCCCTCCTACGAGCAGTACTTC. Protein: CASSSRHRGPSYEQYF.

This clonotype has at least ten counts. The gene calls are TRBV7-3 and TRBJ1-5, with D maybe TRBD1 (5 bases). The CDR3 has 13 amino acids. The germline V gene encodes CDR1 SGHTA and CDR2 FQGTGA. The ends were cut back, 8 bases at V and 3 bases at J, with 11 bases in the middle. CDR3 residues: CASGQGPNQPQHF. In DNA, the CDR3 is TGTGCCAGCGGGCAGGGCCCCAATCAGCCCCAGCATTTT.

The sample holds many counts of this clonotype. V usage is TRBV2 and J usage is TRBJ2-3; the match to TRBD2 covers 10 bases. J gave up 2 bases and V 6 bases, and 2 bases lay outside the gene matches. Germline V gives CDR1 SNHLY, CDR2 FYNNEI. The CDR3 extends over 14 amino acids. The CDR3 DNA follows: TGTGCCAGCAGAGGACTAGCGGCCACAGATACGCAGTATTTT. Amino acids: CASRGLAATDTQYF.

The sample holds many counts of this clonotype. The chain carries TRBV19 and TRBJ1-1, with D uncertain. V shed 7 bases and J shed 4 bases, with 16 bases lying between them. Germline V CDR1 and CDR2: LNHDA, SQIVND (reference sequence). CDR3 length equals 14 residues. The CDR3 protein is CASISGGQPTEAFF. CDR3 bases: TGTGCCAGTATATCAGGCGGGCAGCCCACTGAAGCTTTCTTT.

This clonotype was observed a handful of times. V and J are TRBV10-3 and TRBJ1-5; no clear D gene. V dropped 6 bases and J dropped 5 bases, with 14 bases sitting between them. The V gene's germline CDR1 is ENHRY and CDR2 SYGVKD. CDR3 length: 14 amino acids. CDR3 nucleotides: TGTGCCATCAGCCCCGGGCAGAGACATCAGCCCCAGCATTTT. Its translation is CAISPGQRHQPQHF.

This clonotype has a count of ten or more. The chain is built from TRBV7-9 and TRBJ2-3; 7 bases are a match to TRBD2. The germline V gene has CDR1 SEHNR and CDR2 FQNEAQ (reference sequence). The length of the CDR3 is 13 residues. V trimming: 0 bases; J trimming: 6 bases; junction bases outside the gene matches: 0. CDR3 protein: CASSLAGGDTQYF. CDR3 nucleotides: TGTGCCAGCAGCTTAGCGGGGGGGGATACGCAGTATTTT.

The CDR3 here is CASSILIGGLANTEAFF. The CDR3 bases are TGTGCCAGTAGTATATTAATCGGGGGGCTAGCGAACACTGAAGCTTTCTTT. The chain has TRBV19 and TRBJ1-1, with D possibly being TRBD1 (6 bases). The V end was cut by 2 bases, the J end by 1 base, with 17 bases between. Germline-derived CDR1 and CDR2 are LNHDA and SQIVND (reference sequence). The CDR3 is made up of 17 amino acids.

This clonotype has a handful of counts. This sequence joins TRBV14 and TRBJ2-1, with D tentatively TRBD1 (6 bases). CDR1 is SGHDN and CDR2 is FVKESK in the germline V gene. The CDR3 extends over 14 amino acids. V was shortened by 3 bases and J by 8 bases, with 14 bases between the two germline ends. For the CDR3, the DNA is TGTGCCAGCAGCCAGCCCAGGGGTAGGGATGAGCAGTTCTTC. This translates into CASSQPRGRDEQFF.

V is TRBV6-1 and J is TRBJ2-7; D gene ambiguous. CDR1 is MNHNS, CDR2 SASEGT, per germline. The CDR3 is made up of 14 amino acids. Between the trimmed V and J ends, which lost 7 bases and 5 bases, there was a span of 18 bases. The CDR3 nucleotides read TGTGCCAGCACCTTGGACGGACCTGGCCACGAGCAGTACTTC. Translating it yields CASTLDGPGHEQYF.

This rearrangement joins TRBV24-1 to TRBJ2-1; TRBD2 matches at 12 bases. V dropped 9 bases and J dropped 2; count of bases not matched to a gene: 10. CDR1 and CDR2 from the germline V gene are KGHDR and SFDVKD. The CDR3 spans 17 residues. CDR3 sequence (DNA): TGTGCCACCGGTGGACTAGCGGGGAACGCCCCCTACAATGAGCAGTTCTTC. This sequence encodes CATGGLAGNAPYNEQFF.

This clonotype occurred a few times. The conserved phenylalanine or tryptophan normally closing the CDR3 is absent here, so this likely arose from a read error. The DNA is left out, because the CDR3 cannot be placed on it with certainty; the CDR3 is given as TCRdb lists it. V and J are TRBV25-1 and TRBJ2-1; TRBD1 is the table's D call and was not checked against the DNA. Germline V gene lookup returns CDR1 MGHDK and CDR2 SYGVNS. The CDR3 is made up of 16 amino acids, end residues included. Here the CDR3 reads CASSDGGQGTPTGSSS.

This clonotype showed up many times. V gene TRBV2 combines with J gene TRBJ2-7; TRBD1 might be the D (6 bases). Germline CDR1 is SNHLY and CDR2 is FYNNEI. The CDR3 contains 12 residues. V was cut by 11 bases and J by 3 bases, with 14 bases left in between. This chain's CDR3 is CAVGQTNYEQYF. DNA for the CDR3: TGTGCCGTCGGACAGACCAACTACGAGCAGTACTTC.

The chain recombines TRBV5-4 with TRBJ2-7; 8 bases fit TRBD1. This CDR3 has 15 amino acids. Germline CDR1 is SGHNT and CDR2 is YYREEE (reference sequence). V gave up 0 bases and J gave up 3 bases; unmatched junction bases: 5. The CDR3 sequence: CASSLEAGQDYEQYF. The CDR3 DNA reads TGTGCCAGCAGCTTGGAGGCGGGACAGGACTACGAGCAGTACTTC.

This sequence joins TRBV7-2 and TRBJ2-5; TRBD1 might be the D (7 bases). V lost 1 base and J 1 base, leaving 10 bases between the germline ends. This CDR3 is built from 15 residues. Germline V gene lookup returns CDR1 SGHTA and CDR2 FQGNSA. The CDR3 DNA follows: TGTGCCAGCAGCTTAGGACAGGGACTCCAAGAGACCCAGTACTTC. It yields the protein CASSLGQGLQETQYF. Combining the CDR3 with reference TRBV7-2 and TRBJ2-5 gives the whole variable domain GAGVSQSPSNKVTEKGKDVELRCDPISGHTALYWYRQSLGQGLEFLIYFQGNSAPDKSGLPSDRFSAERTGGSVSTLTIQRTQQEDSAVYLCASSLGQGLQETQYFGPGTRLLVL.

The chain recombines TRBV25-1 with TRBJ1-6; unclear D gene. Germline lookup yields CDR1 MGHDK and CDR2 SYGVNS. Trimming left V 8 bases short and J 7 bases short, with 15 bases between. The CDR3 totals 14 residues. CDR3 nucleotides: TGTGCCAGCTCACCACTCGTCCCGAATTCACCCCTCCACTTT. The encoded protein is CASSPLVPNSPLHF. Together with reference TRBV25-1 and TRBJ1-6, the CDR3 gives the full variable domain: EADIYQTPRYLVIGTGKKITLECSQTMGHDKMYWYQQDPGMELHLIHYSYGVNSTEKGDLSSESTVSRIRTEHFPLTLESARPSHTSQYLCASSPLVPNSPLHFGNGTRLTVT.

This clonotype was detected a few times. The CDR3 does not end in the conserved phenylalanine or tryptophan, so this is likely a read error. The rearrangement links TRBV19 to TRBJ2-7; D possibly uses TRBD1 or TRBD2 (6 bases each). This CDR3 has 13 residues. The V gene's germline CDR1 is LNHDA and CDR2 SQIVND (reference sequence). Deletions cut 5 bases from V and 2 bases from J, with 10 bases between. This chain's CDR3 is CASSRRGAYEQYS. The CDR3 DNA is TGTGCCAGTAGTCGTAGGGGGGCCTACGAGCAGTACTCC.

This clonotype was recorded a few times. This CDR3 is CASRGLAGGRGSTDTQYF. The DNA of the CDR3 is TGTGCCAGCAGAGGACTAGCGGGAGGGCGAGGGAGCACAGATACGCAGTATTTT. This chain joins TRBV12-3 or TRBV12-4 and TRBJ2-3; 15 bases are a match to TRBD2. The junction had 7 bases not matched to a gene; V was cut back by 6 bases and J by 0 bases. The CDR3 is made up of 18 amino acids.

This clonotype was counted a few times. The junction differs from germline at one of its ends, possibly a read error. The rearrangement joins TRBV24-1 to TRBJ2-1, with D possibly TRBD2 on 6 matching bases. The CDR3 is made up of 15 amino acids. Germline V lookup: CDR1 KGHDR, CDR2 SFDVKD. The CDR3 bases are TGTGCCAGCAGTTACGGAGGGGTTTCCTACAATGAGCAGTTCTTC. It translates to CASSYGGVSYNEQFF.

This clonotype was seen repeatedly, ten times or more. The J gene is TRBJ2-3, the V gene TRBV10-3, with 7 nucleotides matching TRBD2. CDR1 is ENHRY and CDR2 is SYGVKD in the germline V gene. V lost 6 bases to trimming and J lost 1 base; unmatched junction nucleotides: 4. This CDR3 contains 14 residues. The CDR3 DNA follows: TGTGCCATCAGCCCCAGCGGGGGCACAGATACGCAGTATTTT. Its translation: CAISPSGGTDTQYF.

This clonotype occurred a few times. The chain has TRBV11-1 and TRBJ2-2, with TRBD1 identical over 8 bases. This CDR3 spans 17 amino acids. Germline assignment: CDR1 SGHAT and CDR2 FQDESV (reference sequence). V shed 2 bases, J shed 4 bases, and the junction held 9 bases outside the gene matches. CDR3 DNA sequence: TGTGCCAGCAGCTTACATGGGACAGGACGACTCACCGGGGAGCTGTTTTTT. Residues: CASSLHGTGRLTGELFF.

This clonotype appeared a few times. The CDR3 coding sequence is TGTGCCATCGTCAAAAACATTCAGTACTTC. It encodes CAIVKNIQYF. V and J are TRBV5-8 and TRBJ2-4; D is uncertain. Per the germline V gene, CDR1 is SGHTS and CDR2 is YDEGEE. V was cut by 9 bases and J by 3 bases, with 4 bases left in between. The length of the CDR3 is 10 residues. Combining the CDR3 with reference TRBV5-8 and TRBJ2-4 gives the whole variable domain EAGVTQSPTHLIKTRGQQATLRCSPISGHTSVYWYQQALGLGLQFLLWYDEGEERNRGNFPPRFSGRQFPNYSSELNVNALELEDSALYLCAIVKNIQYFGAGTRLSVL.

The genes are TRBV19 and TRBJ1-4; the match to TRBD1 covers 8 bases. This CDR3 spans 13 amino acids. Looked up from germline, CDR1 is LNHDA and CDR2 is SQIVND (reference sequence). Germline trimming cut 3 bases from V and 8 bases from J; bases unmatched to any gene: 2. The CDR3 is CASSIRTGEKLFF. CDR3 bases: TGTGCCAGTAGTATTCGGACAGGGGAAAAACTGTTTTTT.

The chain employs TRBV11-2 and TRBJ2-4; the D is unclear. Germline lookup yields CDR1 SGHAT and CDR2 FQNNGV. V was trimmed by 1 base and J by 0 bases, leaving 13 bases between them. The CDR3 sequence is 17 residues long. The CDR3 region has the DNA TGTGCCAGCAGCTTAGTCGTGGCAACTAAAGCCAAAAACATTCAGTACTTC. The encoded protein is CASSLVVATKAKNIQYF. Filled out from reference TRBV11-2 and TRBJ2-4, the complete variable domain reads EAGVAQSPRYKIIEKRQSVAFWCNPISGHATLYWYQQILGQGPKLLIQFQNNGVVDDSQLPKDRFSAERLKGVDSTLKIQPAKLEDSAVYLCASSLVVATKAKNIQYFGAGTRLSVL.

This clonotype was recorded many times. This chain connects TRBV20-1 to TRBJ1-6; 7 bases are a match to TRBD1. V trimming: 2 bases; J trimming: 8 bases; junction bases outside the gene matches: 6. Germline values: CDR1 DFQATT, CDR2 SNEGSKA (reference sequence). This CDR3 has 14 amino acids. CDR3 amino acids: CSARYAQGDSPLHF. As DNA, the CDR3 is TGCAGTGCTAGATATGCGCAGGGGGATTCACCCCTCCACTTT.

This clonotype was found many times. V and J are TRBV10-3 and TRBJ2-7; maybe TRBD2 (5 bases). Germline loops: CDR1 ENHRY, CDR2 SYGVKD. V lost 4 bases and J lost 6, with 16 bases in between. CDR3 length: 14 residues. DNA of the CDR3: TGTGCCATCAGTGGGCGAGGACTCGAGGGCGAGCAGTACTTC. It codes for CAISGRGLEGEQYF.